Listed here is a single T cell receptor (beta chain). The antigen is not known. It was template switching that added a universal primer site, and there were unique molecular identifiers on the cDNA. TCRdb called the 5' RACE reads again in MiXCR, with one record for every CDR3 protein. The table records around 240,000 distinct CDR3 sequences, about 10% of them present only once. This record belongs to a study of identical twins. Study results and limitations: Cord blood's abundant beta clonotypes had fewer insertions, unlike memory repertoires. It was out-of-frame TCR alpha sharing in monozygotic twins that models underestimated. A cross-sectional statistical analysis, not follow-up of the same donors, supported the conclusions.

This CDR3 has 18 amino acids. Germline assignment: CDR1 LGHNA and CDR2 YNFKEQ. With 4 bases clipped from V and 4 bases from J, the junction kept 9 bases outside the gene matches. The receptor's source is a man aged 50 to 59 in good health. The V gene is TRBV4-2, the J gene TRBJ2-3, with 15 bases lining up with TRBD2. Specimen: memory T cells sorted from blood. The CDR3 DNA is TGTGCCAGCAGCCGATTAGGACTAGCGGGAGGGAAGGCAGATACGCAGTATTTT. As protein: CASSRLGLAGGKADTQYF.